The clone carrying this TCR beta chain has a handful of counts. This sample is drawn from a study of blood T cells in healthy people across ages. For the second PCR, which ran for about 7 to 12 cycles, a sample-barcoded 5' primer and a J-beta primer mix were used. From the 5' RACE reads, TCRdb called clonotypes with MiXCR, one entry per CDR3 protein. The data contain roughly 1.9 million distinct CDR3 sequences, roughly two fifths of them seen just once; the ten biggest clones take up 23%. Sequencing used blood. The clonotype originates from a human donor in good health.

The CDR3 DNA follows: TGTGCCTGGAGTGTACACAGAAACACTGAAGCTTTCTTT. The encoded protein is CAWSVHRNTEAFF. This sequence joins TRBV30 and TRBJ1-1; no reliable D call. Germline CDR1 GTSNPN, CDR2 SVGIG (reference sequence). This CDR3 contains 13 residues. The ends were cut back, 0 bases at V and 2 bases at J, with 7 bases in the middle. The complete variable domain, with remaining parts taken from reference TRBV30 and TRBJ1-1, reads SQTIHQWPATLVQPVGSPLSLECTVEGTSNPNLYWYRQAAGRGLQLLFYSVGIGQISSEVPQNLSASRPQDRQFILSSKKLLLSDSGFYLCAWSVHRNTEAFFGQGTRLTVV.